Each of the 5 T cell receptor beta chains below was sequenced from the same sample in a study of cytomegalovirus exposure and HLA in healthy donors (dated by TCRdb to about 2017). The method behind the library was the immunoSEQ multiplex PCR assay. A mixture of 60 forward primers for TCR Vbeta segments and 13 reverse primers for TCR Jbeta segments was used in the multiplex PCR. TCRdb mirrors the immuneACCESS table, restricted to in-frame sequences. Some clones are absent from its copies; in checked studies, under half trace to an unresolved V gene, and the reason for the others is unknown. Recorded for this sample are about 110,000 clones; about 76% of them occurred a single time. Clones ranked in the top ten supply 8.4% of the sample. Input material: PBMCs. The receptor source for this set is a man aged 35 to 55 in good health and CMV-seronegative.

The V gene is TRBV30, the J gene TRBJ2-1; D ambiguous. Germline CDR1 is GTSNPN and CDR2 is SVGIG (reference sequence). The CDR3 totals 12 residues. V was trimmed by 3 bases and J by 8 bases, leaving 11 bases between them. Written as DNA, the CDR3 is TGTGCCTGGAGGTCCGAACGAGATGAGCAGTTCTTC. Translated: CAWRSERDEQFF.

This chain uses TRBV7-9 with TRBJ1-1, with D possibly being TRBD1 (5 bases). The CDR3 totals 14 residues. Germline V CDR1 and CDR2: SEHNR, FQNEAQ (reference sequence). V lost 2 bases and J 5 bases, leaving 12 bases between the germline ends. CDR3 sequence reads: CASSLNSAGTEAFF. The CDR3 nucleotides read TGTGCCAGCAGCTTAAATAGTGCAGGGACTGAAGCTTTCTTT.

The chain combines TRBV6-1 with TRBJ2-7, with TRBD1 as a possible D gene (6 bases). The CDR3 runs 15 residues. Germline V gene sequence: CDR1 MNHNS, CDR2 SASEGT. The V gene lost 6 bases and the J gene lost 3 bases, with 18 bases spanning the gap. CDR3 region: CASRMNRQVDYEQYF. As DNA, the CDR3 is TGTGCCAGCAGGATGAATCGACAGGTGGACTACGAGCAGTACTTC.

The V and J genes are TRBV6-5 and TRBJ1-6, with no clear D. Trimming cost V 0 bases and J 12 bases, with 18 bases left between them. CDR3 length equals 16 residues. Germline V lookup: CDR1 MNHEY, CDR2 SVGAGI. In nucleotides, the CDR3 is TGTGCCAGCAGTTACTCGAGCGGGCGCGGTAAGAGACCCCTCCACTTT. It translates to CASSYSSGRGKRPLHF.

CDR3 residues: CASSLTSGGWLNEQFF. DNA for the CDR3: TGTGCCAGCAGTTTAACTAGCGGGGGGTGGCTCAATGAGCAGTTCTTC. V gene TRBV6-5 combines with J gene TRBJ2-1, with TRBD2 identical over 12 bases. CDR3 length: 16 amino acids. CDR1 and CDR2 (germline): MNHEY, SVGAGI. The V and J ends lost 4 bases and 6 bases, in that order; junction bases with no gene match: 7.